These 31 T cell receptor beta chains share one sample of origin, sequenced in a study of cytomegalovirus exposure and HLA in healthy donors. PCR was performed using 60 Vbeta and 13 Jbeta primers. This table comes from immunoSEQ multiplex PCR, and its TCRdb copy is limited to in-frame clones, with some not included. The data contain approximately 300,000 clones, 80% of them singletons. Sequenced material: PBMCs. The receptors were gathered from a girl aged 2-10 years in good health and CMV-seronegative.

The chain employs TRBV7-8 and TRBJ2-3; D is perhaps TRBD2 (6 bases). Germline V gene lookup returns CDR1 SGHVS and CDR2 FQNEAQ. V was trimmed by 8 bases and J by 6 bases, leaving 15 bases between them. CDR3 length equals 13 residues. The chain's CDR3 is CASSLGLADTQYF. The CDR3 DNA is TGTGCCAGCTCCTTGGGGCTAGCGGATACGCAGTATTTT.

J is TRBJ2-3 and V is TRBV5-4, with TRBD2 identical over 8 bases. Germline V gene data show CDR1 as SGHNT and CDR2 as YYREEE (reference sequence). The trim removed 3 bases at V and 7 bases at J, leaving 13 bases unmatched. This CDR3 has 16 residues. CDR3 sequence: CASSSAGTRSSHTQYF. The CDR3 bases are TGTGCCAGCAGCTCCGCCGGGACTAGAAGCTCTCATACGCAGTATTTT.

This rearrangement joins TRBV4-2 to TRBJ2-1; 12 nucleotides align to TRBD2. This CDR3 comprises 15 residues. Germline values: CDR1 LGHNA, CDR2 YNFKEQ. The trim removed 2 bases at V and 4 bases at J, leaving 0 bases unmatched. Here the CDR3 DNA reads TGTGCCAGCAGCCAAACTAGCGGGGGGTACAATGAGCAGTTCTTC. Translating it yields CASSQTSGGYNEQFF.

This clone has just one count. The J gene is TRBJ2-1, the V gene TRBV7-3; D may be TRBD2 (5 bases). Germline-derived CDR1 and CDR2 are SGHTA and FQGTGA. V shed 5 bases and J shed 6 bases, with 14 bases lying between them. The CDR3 covers 14 residues. CDR3 sequence (DNA): TGTGCCAGCAGCCCCGCGGCGGGTACCAATGAGCAGTTCTTC. This encodes CASSPAAGTNEQFF.

This clone has just one count. V gene TRBV28 combines with J gene TRBJ1-2, with TRBD1 as a possible D gene (5 bases). CDR3 size: 16 residues. The V end lost 2 bases, the J end lost 2 bases, and 15 bases lay between the germline ends. Germline V gene data show CDR1 as MDHEN and CDR2 as SYDVKM. The CDR3 spells CASSLVIGAGNYGYTF. The CDR3 region has the DNA TGTGCCAGCAGTTTAGTAATCGGGGCGGGGAACTATGGCTACACCTTC.

This clone was detected a few times. The V call is TRBV4-1, the J call TRBJ1-4; D gene uncertain. The CDR3 covers 18 residues. V was clipped by 0 bases and J by 6 bases, with 20 bases between them. The V gene's germline CDR1 is MGHRA and CDR2 YSYEKL. CDR3 loop: CASSQEYNELRADEKLFF. The DNA of the CDR3 is TGCGCCAGCAGCCAAGAATACAATGAACTGAGGGCTGATGAAAAACTGTTTTTT.

V gene TRBV7-6 combines with J gene TRBJ2-5, with D tentatively TRBD2 (5 bases). Trimming cost V 1 base and J 4 bases, with 7 bases left between them. The CDR3 contains 13 residues. Germline-derived CDR1 and CDR2 are SGHVS and FNYEAQ. In nucleotides, the CDR3 is TGTGCCAGCAGCTTAGACGCGGGAGAGACCCAGTACTTC. It codes for CASSLDAGETQYF. Together with reference TRBV7-6 and TRBJ2-5, the CDR3 gives the full variable domain: GAGVSQSPRYKVTKRGQDVALRCDPISGHVSLYWYRQALGQGPEFLTYFNYEAQQDKSGLPNDRFSAERPEGSISTLTIQRTEQRDSAMYRCASSLDAGETQYFGPGTRLLVL.

This clone was counted a few times. This sample also contains other DNA sequences that code for the same CDR3. The chain joins TRBV20-1 to TRBJ2-7; a weak D match, TRBD1 (5 bases). The ends were cut back, 6 bases at V and 4 bases at J, with 10 bases in the middle. Germline-derived CDR1 and CDR2 are DFQATT and SNEGSKA (reference sequence). The CDR3 covers 11 residues. The CDR3 DNA follows: TGCAGTGCACGTCAGGGTTACGAGCAGTACTTC. Translation: CSARQGYEQYF.

The chain has TRBV27 and TRBJ1-6; TRBD1 matches at 9 bases. Per the germline V gene, CDR1 is MNHEY and CDR2 is SMNVEV (reference sequence). The CDR3 spans 16 residues. V lost 2 bases and J lost 10; bases outside the gene matches: 9. The CDR3 DNA sequence: TGTGCCAGCAGTTTAATAACAGGGGGCGGGTGGTCACCCCTCCACTTT. Translation gives CASSLITGGGWSPLHF.

The rearrangement links TRBV7-6 to TRBJ2-7, with D possibly TRBD1 on 6 matching bases. Trimming left V 5 bases short and J 6 bases short, with 14 bases between. Germline V gene data show CDR1 as SGHVS and CDR2 as FNYEAQ. The CDR3 has 13 amino acids. CDR3 amino acids: CASSPRLGAEQYF. The CDR3, as DNA: TGTGCCAGCAGCCCCCGTCTGGGGGCCGAGCAGTACTTC.

This rearrangement joins TRBV9 to TRBJ2-7; TRBD2 aligns across 8 bases. V lost 0 bases, J lost 0 bases, and 11 bases stayed unmatched. The CDR3 is made up of 18 amino acids. Per germline, CDR1 SGDLS and CDR2 YYNGEE. DNA of the CDR3: TGTGCCAGCAGCGTAGCGCCAGTGAGCGGGGGCAGCTCCTACGAGCAGTACTTC. Its protein product is CASSVAPVSGGSSYEQYF.

A remark on this clone: A junction boundary mismatches the germline segment, possibly from a read error. The chain uses TRBV7-9 and TRBJ1-2; a possible D gene is TRBD1 (5 bases). CDR1 and CDR2 from the germline V gene are SEHNR and FQNEAQ (reference sequence). The CDR3 consists of 18 residues. CDR3 loop: CSSSSRVSPDHSNYGYTF. For the CDR3, the DNA is TGTTCCAGCAGCTCCAGGGTAAGTCCGGATCACTCTAACTATGGCTACACCTTC.

V usage is TRBV7-9 and J usage is TRBJ2-7, with 7 bases that match TRBD1. The CDR3 covers 15 residues. V lost 6 bases and J lost 1; bases outside the gene matches: 9. The germline V gene encodes CDR1 SEHNR and CDR2 FQNEAQ (reference sequence). CDR3 DNA: TGTGCCAGCAGTACCGGACAGGTCCTGTCCTACGAGCAGTACTTC. Protein: CASSTGQVLSYEQYF.

In its sample, this clone was seen once. This chain's CDR3 is CASSQATAGNNEQFF. CDR3 bases: TGCGCCAGCAGCCAAGCTACAGCGGGAAACAATGAGCAGTTCTTC. This chain connects TRBV4-1 to TRBJ2-1, with 7 nucleotides matching TRBD2. Germline V gene data show CDR1 as MGHRA and CDR2 as YSYEKL. The trim removed 1 base at V and 5 bases at J, leaving 5 bases unmatched. This CDR3 spans 15 amino acids.

The chain uses TRBV5-8 and TRBJ1-1, with TRBD1 matching 7 bases. J gave up 5 bases and V 2 bases, and 6 bases lay outside the gene matches. The CDR3 runs 14 residues. Per the germline V gene, CDR1 is SGHTS and CDR2 is YDEGEE. The CDR3 loop is CASSFQQGRTEAFF. CDR3 bases: TGTGCCAGCAGCTTTCAACAGGGGAGGACTGAAGCTTTCTTT.

V and J are TRBV4-2 and TRBJ2-1, with TRBD2 identical over 8 bases. With V trimmed by 0 bases and J by 10 bases, 8 bases remained unmatched. Germline loops: CDR1 LGHNA, CDR2 YNFKEQ. The CDR3 consists of 15 residues. The CDR3 loop reads CASSQDLLIAGEQFF. The CDR3, as DNA: TGTGCCAGCAGCCAAGATCTCCTCATAGCGGGAGAGCAGTTCTTC.

The V and J genes are TRBV9 and TRBJ2-1; D remains ambiguous. Trimming shortened V by 0 bases and J by 10 bases, and 5 bases separated the two germline ends. The CDR3 runs to 11 residues. Germline lookup yields CDR1 SGDLS and CDR2 YYNGEE. CDR3: CASSVGREQFF. The CDR3 DNA is TGTGCCAGCAGCGTAGGTCGGGAGCAGTTCTTC.

This clone was counted once. J is TRBJ2-7 and V is TRBV7-2; no clear D. This CDR3 has 15 residues. Germline V gene data show CDR1 as SGHTA and CDR2 as FQGNSA. Trimming cost V 5 bases and J 0 bases, with 14 bases left between them. CDR3 in DNA: TGTGCCAGCAGCCCAGTTCGCGGAAACTCCTACGAGCAGTACTTC. As protein: CASSPVRGNSYEQYF.

CDR3 protein: CASSTLGTGAYEQYF. The CDR3 DNA sequence: TGCGCCAGCAGCACCCTCGGGACAGGAGCCTACGAGCAGTACTTC. This rearrangement joins TRBV5-1 to TRBJ2-7; TRBD1 aligns across 8 bases. The ends lost 4 bases at V and 2 bases at J; junction bases unmatched: 8. Per the germline V gene, CDR1 is SGHRS and CDR2 is YFSETQ. There are 15 residues in the CDR3.

This clone was recorded once. V and J are TRBV4-1 and TRBJ1-1; 9 positions match TRBD1. This CDR3 has 16 residues. Per germline, CDR1 MGHRA and CDR2 YSYEKL. Trimming at V came to 0 bases and at J to 11 bases, leaving 13 bases not matched to a gene. The CDR3 DNA follows: TGCGCCAGCAGCCAAGATGGGCTTTTGGGGACAGGGCGGGCTTTCTTT. This encodes CASSQDGLLGTGRAFF.

As for this clone: The same CDR3 can be traced to other DNA sequences in this sample. This rearrangement joins TRBV10-3 to TRBJ2-1; 7 nucleotides line up with TRBD1. This CDR3 has 13 residues. Trimming cost V 6 bases and J 5 bases; bases outside gene matches: 4. The germline CDR1 and CDR2 sequences are ENHRY and SYGVKD. The CDR3 sequence: CAISHGTDNEQFF. CDR3 in DNA: TGTGCCATCAGCCACGGGACAGACAATGAGCAGTTCTTC.

This chain uses TRBV18 with TRBJ2-5, with a tentative D call TRBD1 (5 bases). With 6 bases removed from V and 1 base from J, the gap between germline ends came to 15 bases. The CDR3 has 15 residues. From germline, CDR1 is KGHSH and CDR2 LQKENI. The CDR3 bases are TGTGCCAGCTCGCACAGGTGGCCCCTCCAAGAGACCCAGTACTTC. Translated, it gives CASSHRWPLQETQYF.

The chain couples TRBV5-1 to TRBJ2-3; D possibly corresponds to TRBD2 (5 bases). The CDR3 is made up of 14 amino acids. Trimming shortened V by 4 bases and J by 1 base, and 10 bases separated the two germline ends. Germline values: CDR1 SGHRS, CDR2 YFSETQ. CDR3: CASSQADRTDTQYF. As DNA, the CDR3 is TGCGCCAGCAGCCAAGCGGATCGCACAGATACGCAGTATTTT.

The CDR3 DNA follows: TGTGCCACCAGCCGTCTTACAGGGTCAGATACGCAGTATTTT. Its translation: CATSRLTGSDTQYF. The chain recombines TRBV15 with TRBJ2-3; possibly TRBD1 for D (6 bases). With 5 bases removed from V and 4 bases from J, the gap between germline ends came to 13 bases. The CDR3 has 14 residues. The germline CDR1 and CDR2 sequences are LNHNV and YYDKDF (reference sequence).

The rearrangement links TRBV10-3 to TRBJ2-3, with D possibly TRBD2 on 5 matching bases. Trimming shortened V by 1 base and J by 0 bases, and 20 bases separated the two germline ends. The CDR3 has 19 amino acids. Germline V gene data show CDR1 as ENHRY and CDR2 as SYGVKD. CDR3 nucleotides: TGTGCCATCAGTGAGTGGCGGAGCGGTTCAGTCACTAGCACAGATACGCAGTATTTT. It yields the protein CAISEWRSGSVTSTDTQYF.

The chain joins TRBV28 to TRBJ2-3, with 8 nucleotides matching TRBD2. CDR1 MDHEN and CDR2 SYDVKM come from the germline V gene. The CDR3 totals 15 residues. The V gene end was trimmed by 2 bases and the J gene end by 3 bases; junction bases not matched to a gene: 4. In DNA, the CDR3 is TGTGCCAGCAGTTTAGGTGGCGGGAGGACAGATACGCAGTATTTT. As protein: CASSLGGGRTDTQYF.

This clone showed up just a few times. This chain joins TRBV5-1 and TRBJ1-6; D gene uncertain. V lost 1 base and J 6 bases, leaving 14 bases between the germline ends. Germline V gene sequence: CDR1 SGHRS, CDR2 YFSETQ. This CDR3 spans 16 amino acids. The CDR3 region is CASSLKEQKINSPLHF. CDR3 nucleotide sequence: TGCGCCAGCAGCTTGAAGGAACAGAAAATTAATTCACCCCTCCACTTT.

This clone turned up a few times. This sequence joins TRBV28 and TRBJ2-7, with 9 positions matching TRBD1. With 4 bases clipped from V and 2 bases from J, the junction kept 9 bases outside the gene matches. Germline assignment: CDR1 MDHEN and CDR2 SYDVKM. This CDR3 has 16 residues. This CDR3 reads CASSSRTGAKPYEQYF. CDR3 sequence (DNA): TGTGCCAGCAGTTCCAGGACAGGGGCTAAACCCTACGAGCAGTACTTC.

This chain joins TRBV6-1 and TRBJ2-7; D is undetermined. The germline V and J ends were trimmed by 3 bases and 3 bases, with 12 bases remaining between them. The CDR3 has 14 residues. CDR1 is MNHNS, CDR2 SASEGT, per germline. The CDR3 loop reads CASSDGVEHYEQYF. The CDR3 bases are TGTGCCAGCAGTGACGGAGTGGAACACTACGAGCAGTACTTC.

Turning to this clone: In the same sample, other DNA sequences code for this CDR3. The J gene is TRBJ2-7, the V gene TRBV12-5, with 7 bases that match TRBD2. J was trimmed by 1 base and V by 7 bases; bases with no gene match: 7. The CDR3 extends over 14 amino acids. CDR1 and CDR2 (germline): LGHNT, FRNRAP. The CDR3 DNA sequence: TGTGCTAGTGCCGATGGCGGGGGTTCCTACGAGCAGTACTTC. Its protein product is CASADGGGSYEQYF. The full variable domain, its missing parts supplied by reference TRBV12-5 and TRBJ2-7, is DARVTQTPRHKVTEMGQEVTMRCQPILGHNTVFWYRQTMMQGLELLAYFRNRAPLDDSGMPKDRFSAEMPDATLATLKIQPSEPRDSAVYFCASADGGGSYEQYFGPGTRLTVT.

In DNA form, the CDR3 reads TGTGCCAGCAGCTACGGACAGGTTGACAATCAGCCCCAGCATTTT. Translated, it gives CASSYGQVDNQPQHF. The rearrangement uses TRBV5-6 and TRBJ1-5, with 7 bases lining up with TRBD1. Per germline, CDR1 SGHDT and CDR2 YYEEEE. After removal of 3 bases from V and 3 bases from J, the junction contained 6 bases not matched to a gene. There are 15 residues in the CDR3.